This TCR beta chain derives from a study of vaccination effects on CD4 cells after COVID-19. Findings and caveats of the study: Vaccine- and infection-induced clones showed marked clonal contraction late following vaccination.

Under the ViraFEST assay, PBMC were stimulated with viral peptide pools so that antigen-specific CD4+ T cells expanded. Sequencing was performed afterwards. Following culture for about ten days, CD4+ T cells were isolated. Neither prior SARS-CoV-2 infection nor positive nucleocapsid antibodies were present in the vaccine recipients. Assay used: immunoSEQ multiplex PCR; TCRdb lists only in-frame clones, some missing. The sample has more than 20,000 clones, about two thirds seen once. The germline V gene has CDR1 WSHSY and CDR2 SAAADI. The germline V and J ends were trimmed by 0 bases and 13 bases, with 24 bases remaining between them. CDR3 length equals 16 residues. As regards this clone: Its antigen is not identified.

The input for sequencing was CD4+ T cells from PBMCs cultured with SARS-CoV-2 spike peptides, taken before COVID-19 vaccination. This receptor was obtained from a human donor who received a COVID-19 vaccine. The V call is TRBV10-2, the J call TRBJ1-2; a weak D match, TRBD1 (5 bases). The CDR3 sequence is CASSESGGKGTNRGTF. In DNA, the CDR3 is TGCGCCAGCAGTGAGTCGGGGGGAAAGGGCACCAATCGGGGCACCTTC.